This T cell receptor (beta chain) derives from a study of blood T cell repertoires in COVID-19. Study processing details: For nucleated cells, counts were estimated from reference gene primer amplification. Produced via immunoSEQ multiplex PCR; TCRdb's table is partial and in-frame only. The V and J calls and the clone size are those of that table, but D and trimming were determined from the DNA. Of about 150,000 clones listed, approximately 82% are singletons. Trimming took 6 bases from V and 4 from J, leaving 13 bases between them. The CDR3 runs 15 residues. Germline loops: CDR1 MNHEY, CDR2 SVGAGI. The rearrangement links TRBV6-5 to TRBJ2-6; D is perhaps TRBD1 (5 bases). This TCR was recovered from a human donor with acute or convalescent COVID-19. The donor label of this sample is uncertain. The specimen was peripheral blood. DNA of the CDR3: TGTGCCAGCAGGAACGGACACTCCGGGGCCAACGTCCTGACTTTC. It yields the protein CASRNGHSGANVLTF.